This note documents a single T cell receptor beta chain sequence. The data were taken from a study of blood T cell repertoires in COVID-19. Background on the study: Spain, Italy and the United States supplied samples that represented acute and convalescent COVID-19.

In the study's own analysis: Amplified reference gene primers provided the basis for estimating nucleated cell counts. Here immunoSEQ multiplex PCR was the method, and the copy in TCRdb shows in-frame clones only, minus some. V and J calls and clone size are those listed in that table; D and trimming were worked out from the DNA. The data show 150,000 or so clones, about nine tenths seen once. Recruitment covered about 25 US areas and drew participants whose ages spanned roughly 18 to 100 years. CDR3 size: 16 residues. Trimming removed 1 base at V and 2 bases at J, with 15 bases between. CDR1 is LGHNA, CDR2 YSLEER, per germline.

The receptor was derived from a woman aged 40 to 49 who had been exposed to COVID-19. The J gene is TRBJ2-7, the V gene TRBV4-3; tentative D call: TRBD2 (6 bases). Sequencing input: PBMCs or T cells enriched from blood (not recorded which). The CDR3 sequence is CASSQAVQAGAYEQYF. As DNA, the CDR3 is TGCGCCAGCAGCCAAGCGGTCCAAGCGGGTGCCTACGAGCAGTACTTC.